This TCR beta chain was captured by sequencing in a study of human T cells and chemical hapten exposure (dated by TCRdb to the early 2020s). About the investigation overall: For sensitization, 2% DPC in acetone was applied to a 2 cm by 2 cm area of upper inner arm skin. Patients additionally received weekly therapeutic DPC doses to the scalp throughout the roughly 26-week study period. Patch testing was done on the upper back using Finn chambers containing 0.01% DPC, and results were scored after 6 days according to International Contact Dermatitis Research Group standards. The mostly female patient cohort included alopecia areata with under or over 50% scalp involvement, alopecia totalis and alopecia universalis. Libraries were pooled for sequencing, and variation in per-sample TCR yields was attributed mainly to small differences in library volumes within the pool. This study followed changes in the peripheral blood TCR repertoire in vivo during primary and secondary sensitization of alopecia patients to the hapten diphenylcyclopropenone (DPC). Blood samples were taken from patients before sensitization (week 0) and at 2, 6 and about 24 weeks after DPC sensitization. Twenty-nine alopecia patients gave blood for TCR sequencing at one to four time points (pre-sensitization, 2, 6 and 24 weeks).

General conclusions and limits of the study: Expanded TCRs formed significantly more large CDR3 similarity clusters than pre-sensitization or healthy control sets, consistent with antigen-driven responses. Repeated subsampling changed both the strength of the expansion versus patch-test correlation and the threshold at which that correlation became significant. Patch test score was positively correlated with the number of PT1 expanded TCRs, with significance at thresholds 8, 16 and 32 but not at 4. Because every patient had alopecia, a presumed autoimmune disease, the patients' immune response might differ from that of healthy individuals. No change with DPC sensitization was found in the number of TCRs above 1 in 1000 frequency, and no evidence of global repertoire structure alterations was found.

Library creation used RACE. The data were produced on a NextSeq 500. Library preparation attached unique molecular identifiers to individual cDNA molecules for quantitative, reproducible TCR counting. Each blood RNA sample was used to sequence both TCR alpha and TCR beta chains. Per the original workflow: Samples had a median of around 92,000 TCRs, with a range from roughly 20,000 to 690,600. V, J and CDR3 annotation of the TCR reads was performed with the Decombinator software suite. For the PS versus PT1 abundance plots, all samples were subsampled to the same number of TCRs (28,000). Expanded TCRs were defined as absent before sensitization and observed at least eight times at the 2-week time point. The public reads were reanalyzed by TCRdb: fastp trimming at Q25, MiXCR alignment, in-frame beta chains only. Entries that share a CDR3 protein sequence are merged under the most common genes and DNA. Here the V and J calls rest on TCRdb's processing, not on the authors' analysis. Here the sample has approximately 320,000 distinct CDR3 sequences; 4.5% to 7% occur a single time. The leading ten clones occupy around 8% of the sample.

V loses 5 bases at its end and J loses 3 bases; junction bases beyond the gene matches: 7. There are 14 amino acids in the CDR3, from cysteine to phenylalanine inclusive. Only CDR3 DNA is held: 42 bases, read in frame from base 1. The germline V gene (reference sequence) yields SEHNR for CDR1 and FQNEAQ for CDR2. The time point label of this sample denotes: pre-sensitization, week 0. In light of the paper, this sample's treatment or condition label describes: therapeutic diphenylcyclopropenone sensitization with weekly scalp DPC. Blood at each patch-test visit was drawn before the patch test was applied. Patients were eligible if aged 18 to 70, diagnosed with alopecia and judged suitable for DPC therapy, and pregnant patients were excluded. Total RNA was extracted from unfractionated whole blood that had been collected in Tempus Blood RNA tubes. Ten or more counts support this clonotype. It has no known antigen specificity. No much larger clone exists at a distance of one base, and base qualities are not known.

The TCR originated in a woman under 30 with alopecia areata. Some clones in this sample may be carry-over from other donors' samples. The specimen comprised whole blood, sampled in connection with sensitization to the hapten diphenylcyclopropenone (DPC). The rearranged segments are TRBV7-9 and TRBJ2-7, with 7 central nucleotides matching TRBD2. Read as DNA, the sequence is TGTGCCAGCAGCCCGGTGGGGGGGAACTACGAGCAGTACTTC. This encodes CASSPVGGNYEQYF.